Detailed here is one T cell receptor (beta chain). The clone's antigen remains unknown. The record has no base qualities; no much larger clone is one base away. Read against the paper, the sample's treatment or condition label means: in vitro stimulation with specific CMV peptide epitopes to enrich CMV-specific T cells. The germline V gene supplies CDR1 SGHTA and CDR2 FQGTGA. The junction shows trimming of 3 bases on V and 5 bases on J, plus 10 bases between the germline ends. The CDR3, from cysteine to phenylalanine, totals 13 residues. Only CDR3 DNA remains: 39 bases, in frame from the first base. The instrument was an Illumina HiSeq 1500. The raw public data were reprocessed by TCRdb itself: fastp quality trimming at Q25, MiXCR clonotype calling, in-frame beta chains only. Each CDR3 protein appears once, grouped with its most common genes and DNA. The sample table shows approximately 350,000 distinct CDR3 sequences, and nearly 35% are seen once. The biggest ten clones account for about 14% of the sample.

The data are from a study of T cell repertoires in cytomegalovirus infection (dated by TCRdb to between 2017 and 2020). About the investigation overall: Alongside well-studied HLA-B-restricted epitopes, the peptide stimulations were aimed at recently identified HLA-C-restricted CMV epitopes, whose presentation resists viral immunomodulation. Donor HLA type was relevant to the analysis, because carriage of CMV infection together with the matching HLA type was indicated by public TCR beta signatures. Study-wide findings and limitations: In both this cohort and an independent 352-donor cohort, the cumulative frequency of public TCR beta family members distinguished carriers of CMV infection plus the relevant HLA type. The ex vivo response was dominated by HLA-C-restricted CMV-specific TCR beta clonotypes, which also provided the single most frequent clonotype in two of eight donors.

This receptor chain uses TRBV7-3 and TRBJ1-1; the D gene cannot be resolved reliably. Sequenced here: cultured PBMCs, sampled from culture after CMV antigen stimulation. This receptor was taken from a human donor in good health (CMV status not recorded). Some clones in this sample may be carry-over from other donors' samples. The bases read TGTGCCAGCAGCTTGAAGGGATATACTGAAGCTTTCTTT. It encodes CASSLKGYTEAFF. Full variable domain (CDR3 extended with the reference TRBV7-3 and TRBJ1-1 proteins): GAGVSQTPSNKVTEKGKYVELRCDPISGHTALYWYRQSLGQGPEFLIYFQGTGAADDSGLPNDRFFAVRPEGSVSTLKIQRTERGDSAVYLCASSLKGYTEAFFGQGTRLTVV.